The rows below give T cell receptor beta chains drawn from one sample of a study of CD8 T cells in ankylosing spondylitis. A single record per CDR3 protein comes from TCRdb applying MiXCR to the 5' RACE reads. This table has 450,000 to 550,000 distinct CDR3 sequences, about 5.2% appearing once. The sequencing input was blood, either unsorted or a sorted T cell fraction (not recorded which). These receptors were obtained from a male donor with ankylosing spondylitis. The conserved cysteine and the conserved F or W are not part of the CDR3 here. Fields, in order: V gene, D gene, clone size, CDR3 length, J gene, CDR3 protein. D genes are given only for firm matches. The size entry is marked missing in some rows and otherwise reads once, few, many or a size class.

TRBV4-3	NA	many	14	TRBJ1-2	ASSQGSLGGVDGYT
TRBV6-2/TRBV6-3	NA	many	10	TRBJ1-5	ASSKGNQPQH
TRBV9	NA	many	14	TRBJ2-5	ASSVGLGTGRETQY
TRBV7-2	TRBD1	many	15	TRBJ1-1	ASSLEARGLMNTEAF
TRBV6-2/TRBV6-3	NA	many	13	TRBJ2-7	ASSYASITHYEQY
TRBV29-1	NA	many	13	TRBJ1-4	SVEDQGRWGEKLF
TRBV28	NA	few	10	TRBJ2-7	ASSWGGSEQY
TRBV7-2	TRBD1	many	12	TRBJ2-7	ASSPQGAGYEQY
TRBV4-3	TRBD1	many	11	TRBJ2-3	ASTYRGGDTQY
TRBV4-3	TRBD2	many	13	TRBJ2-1	ASRPGLAGYNEQF
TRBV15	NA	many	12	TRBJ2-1	ATCPRSSYNEQF
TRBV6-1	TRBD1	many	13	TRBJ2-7	ASRRATGQPYEQY
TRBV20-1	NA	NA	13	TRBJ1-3	SATTDLNSGNTIY
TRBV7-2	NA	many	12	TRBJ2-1	ASSLGGDLNEQF
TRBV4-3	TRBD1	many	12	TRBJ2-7	ASSQRTGSYEQY
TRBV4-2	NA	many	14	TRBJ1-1	ASSQEVTGTNTEAF
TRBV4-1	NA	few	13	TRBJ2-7	ASSQDQRAWYEQY
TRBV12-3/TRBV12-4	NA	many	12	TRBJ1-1	ASSFTRGITEAF
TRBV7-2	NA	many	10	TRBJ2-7	ASLGSYYEQY
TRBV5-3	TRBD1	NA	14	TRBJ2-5	AMGPGTGGTEETQY